Below are 16 T cell receptor beta chains sequenced from a single sample in a study of OX40 agonist ivuxolimab in advanced cancers. This table comes from immunoSEQ multiplex PCR, and its TCRdb copy is limited to in-frame clones, with some not included. Of tens of thousands of clones in the sample, around 89% are singletons; the top ten hold around a third. Specimen: CD4+ or CD8+ T cells sorted from blood, collected in a trial of the OX40 agonist ivuxolimab. The receptors here all came from an adult with an advanced solid tumor such as melanoma, head and neck, liver or kidney cancer.

The rearrangement joins TRBV11-2 to TRBJ2-5; D is perhaps TRBD1 (5 bases). The V gene lost 5 bases and the J gene lost 1 base, with 14 bases spanning the gap. CDR1 is SGHAT and CDR2 is FQNNGV in the germline V gene. This CDR3 has 15 residues. CDR3: CASSPWGNIQETQYF. The CDR3 bases are TGTGCCAGCAGCCCTTGGGGCAATATCCAAGAGACCCAGTACTTC.

This chain links TRBV19 with TRBJ2-7, with D hard to call. Germline V gene data show CDR1 as LNHDA and CDR2 as SQIVND (reference sequence). The CDR3 covers 14 residues. Trimming took off 3 bases at V and 5 bases at J, with 14 bases between the two ends. CDR3 bases: TGTGCCAGTAGTATGTCAGGTTCGTTGCACGAGCAGTACTTC. Protein product: CASSMSGSLHEQYF.

The V call is TRBV19, the J call TRBJ2-7; D ambiguous. V lost 10 bases, J lost 3 bases, and 19 bases lay in between. Per the germline V gene, CDR1 is LNHDA and CDR2 is SQIVND (reference sequence). The CDR3 consists of 14 residues. The CDR3 region is CATTPSFGFYEQYF. The CDR3, as DNA: TGTGCCACCACCCCCTCGTTCGGGTTCTACGAGCAGTACTTC.

V usage is TRBV7-2 and J usage is TRBJ1-6, with D possibly being TRBD1 (6 bases). The CDR3 runs 16 residues. Germline lookup yields CDR1 SGHTA and CDR2 FQGNSA. The germline V and J ends were trimmed by 3 bases and 4 bases, with 13 bases remaining between them. Here the CDR3 DNA reads TGTGCCAGCAGCTTGACAGGAGGCGGGTATAATTCACCCCTCCACTTT. It is translated as CASSLTGGGYNSPLHF.

This sequence joins TRBV13 and TRBJ2-7, with D possibly being TRBD1 (5 bases). This CDR3 has 14 amino acids. CDR1 PRHDT and CDR2 FYEKMQ come from the germline V gene (reference sequence). Between the trimmed V and J ends, which lost 6 bases and 7 bases, there was a span of 19 bases. This chain's CDR3 is CASSSPDRSGEQYF. The CDR3 region has the DNA TGTGCCAGCAGTTCACCCGACAGATCGGGTGAGCAGTACTTC.

V is TRBV2 and J is TRBJ2-1; the match to TRBD1 covers 9 bases. The trim removed 6 bases at V and 3 bases at J, leaving 18 bases unmatched. The CDR3 runs to 19 residues. CDR1 is SNHLY, CDR2 FYNNEI, per germline. The CDR3 region has the DNA TGTGCCAGCAGGGGAGTGGACAGGGGCGCGCGGGGTGGCTACAATGAGCAGTTCTTC. It yields the protein CASRGVDRGARGGYNEQFF. Complete variable domain (other parts from reference TRBV2 and TRBJ2-1): EPEVTQTPSHQVTQMGQEVILRCVPISNHLYFYWYRQILGQKVEFLVSFYNNEISEKSEIFDDQFSVERPDGSNFTLKIRSTKLEDSAMYFCASRGVDRGARGGYNEQFFGPGTRLTVL.

The rearrangement uses TRBV10-3 and TRBJ1-2, with D tentatively TRBD1 (6 bases). The germline V and J ends were trimmed by 2 bases and 0 bases, with 16 bases remaining between them. This CDR3 contains 17 residues. Germline V gene sequence: CDR1 ENHRY, CDR2 SYGVKD. CDR3 in amino acids: CAISEPYREPPNYGYTF. The CDR3 DNA follows: TGTGCCATCAGTGAGCCCTACAGGGAACCTCCTAACTATGGCTACACCTTC.

Only a few counts were recorded for this clone. V usage is TRBV7-7 and J usage is TRBJ2-3; 8 bases fit TRBD1. The CDR3 contains 14 residues. V lost 5 bases, J lost 3 bases, and 4 bases stayed unmatched. Germline V gives CDR1 SSHAT, CDR2 FNYEAQ (reference sequence). The CDR3 is CASSIGQGTDTQYF. The CDR3 coding sequence is TGTGCCAGCAGCATAGGACAGGGAACAGATACGCAGTATTTT.

The chain joins TRBV9 to TRBJ1-1, with D maybe TRBD1 (6 bases). Trimming left V 3 bases short and J 0 bases short, with 15 bases between. The CDR3 sequence is 16 residues long. Germline CDR1 SGDLS, CDR2 YYNGEE. The CDR3 sequence: CASSEGGGRMNTEAFF. As DNA, the CDR3 is TGTGCCAGCAGCGAAGGAGGGGGTAGAATGAACACTGAAGCTTTCTTT.

This sequence joins TRBV7-9 and TRBJ2-5, with D unclear. The CDR3 sequence is 15 residues long. Germline CDR1 SEHNR, CDR2 FQNEAQ (reference sequence). The V gene lost 1 base and the J gene lost 0 bases, with 9 bases spanning the gap. In DNA form, the CDR3 reads TGTGCCAGCAGCTTAGTGGTCAGTTACCAAGAGACCCAGTACTTC. Its protein product is CASSLVVSYQETQYF.

This clone was observed a single time. The junction and the germline gene differ at one end; a read error may be behind it. The rearrangement links TRBV28 to TRBJ2-6, with D unresolved. Looked up from germline, CDR1 is MDHEN and CDR2 is SYDVKM. The CDR3 loop spans 16 amino acids. The CDR3 sequence: CAGSLGEFSGANVLTF. The CDR3 nucleotides read TGTGCCGGCAGTTTAGGCGAATTCTCTGGGGCCAACGTCCTGACTTTC.

This clone was seen more than once but under ten times. The V call is TRBV27, the J call TRBJ1-5; no reliable D call. V was pared by 3 bases and J by 7 bases, with 10 bases between. Per germline, CDR1 MNHEY and CDR2 SMNVEV (reference sequence). The length of the CDR3 is 13 residues. The CDR3 DNA reads as TGTGCCAGCAGTTTGGGTTCTGGACAGCCCCAGCATTTT. This gives the protein CASSLGSGQPQHF.

In its sample, this clone was seen a few times. V and J are TRBV19 and TRBJ2-3; no reliable D call. The CDR3 is made up of 16 amino acids. Germline assignment: CDR1 LNHDA and CDR2 SQIVND (reference sequence). V dropped 5 bases and J dropped 0 bases, with 15 bases sitting between them. CDR3 in amino acids: CASSEWATSSTDTQYF. CDR3 in DNA: TGTGCCAGTAGTGAGTGGGCCACGTCTAGCACAGATACGCAGTATTTT.

This sequence joins TRBV6-5 and TRBJ1-2; 7 bases are a match to TRBD1. The trim removed 5 bases at V and 8 bases at J, leaving 8 bases unmatched. CDR1 is MNHEY, CDR2 SVGAGI, per germline. This CDR3 spans 13 amino acids. DNA for the CDR3: TGTGCCAGCAGTCAGGGACAGTTTTGGGGCTACACCTTC. As protein: CASSQGQFWGYTF.

This chain links TRBV5-1 with TRBJ2-1; 7 bases fit TRBD2. Germline V lookup: CDR1 SGHRS, CDR2 YFSETQ. Trimming took 4 bases from V and 0 from J; bases not matched to a gene: 10. This CDR3 contains 17 residues. The CDR3: CASSGGGARSSYNEQFF. As DNA, the CDR3 is TGCGCCAGCAGCGGGGGGGGAGCTAGGAGCTCCTACAATGAGCAGTTCTTC.

This clone was recorded a few times. This chain uses TRBV7-8 with TRBJ2-7; 10 bases match TRBD2. The ends lost 5 bases at V and 4 bases at J; junction bases unmatched: 5. The CDR3 covers 14 residues. The germline gives CDR1 SGHVS, CDR2 FQNEAQ. CDR3 region: CASSPGTSAYEQYF. The CDR3 DNA reads TGTGCCAGCAGCCCCGGGACTAGCGCTTACGAGCAGTACTTC.